These 15 T cell receptor beta chains were all obtained from the same sample, sequenced in a study of blood T cell repertoires in COVID-19. Profiled with immunoSEQ multiplex PCR; TCRdb holds only in-frame clones, not every one. This sample has fewer than 500,000 clones, with 86% found just once. Source material: peripheral blood. The origin of the receptors is a woman aged 25 to 45 with active or convalescent COVID-19.

This rearrangement joins TRBV27 to TRBJ2-7, with 7 bases matching TRBD2. CDR3 length: 14 residues. CDR1 is MNHEY and CDR2 is SMNVEV in the germline V gene (reference sequence). The junction had 8 bases not matched to a gene; V was cut back by 3 bases and J by 6 bases. The CDR3 region is CASSLGGRVAEQYF. In nucleotides, the CDR3 is TGTGCCAGCAGTTTGGGCGGGAGAGTAGCCGAGCAGTACTTC.

The V gene is TRBV9, the J gene TRBJ2-2; D uncertain. Germline V lookup: CDR1 SGDLS, CDR2 YYNGEE. CDR3 length: 14 residues. Deletions cut 0 bases from V and 5 bases from J, with 8 bases between. The CDR3 sequence: CASSVELTTGELFF. The DNA of the CDR3 is TGTGCCAGCAGCGTAGAATTGACTACCGGGGAGCTGTTTTTT.

The chain joins TRBV7-8 to TRBJ2-7; no clear D. From germline, CDR1 is SGHVS and CDR2 FQNEAQ. V was cut by 5 bases and J by 5 bases, with 7 bases left in between. The CDR3 is made up of 11 amino acids. The CDR3 sequence is CASSQRDEQYF. The DNA for the CDR3 is TGTGCCAGCAGCCAACGGGACGAGCAGTACTTC.

This chain links TRBV11-2 with TRBJ1-6, with D maybe TRBD1 (6 bases). The germline V gene encodes CDR1 SGHAT and CDR2 FQNNGV. The CDR3 has 17 amino acids. With 6 bases removed from V and 0 bases from J, the gap between germline ends came to 15 bases. The CDR3 DNA is TGTGCCAGCAGTTGGGGGCGGCCGAGCTCCTATAATTCACCCCTCCACTTT. Translating it yields CASSWGRPSSYNSPLHF.

V is TRBV9 and J is TRBJ2-3; 10 bases agree with TRBD2. The germline V gene encodes CDR1 SGDLS and CDR2 YYNGEE. Trimming removed 0 bases from V and 5 bases from J; junction bases left unmatched: 9. The CDR3 sequence is 17 residues long. CDR3 sequence (DNA): TGTGCCAGCAGCGTAGGCCTAGCGGGAGTAGTTGGAGATACGCAGTATTTT. It codes for CASSVGLAGVVGDTQYF.

The genes are TRBV10-2 and TRBJ1-6; tentatively, D is TRBD1 (6 bases). V was clipped by 10 bases and J by 10 bases, with 17 bases between them. Germline CDR1 WSHSY, CDR2 SAAADI. This CDR3 is 13 amino acids long. CDR3 bases: TGCGCCACCTTAGGGACACCCCAATCACCCCTCCACTTT. This sequence encodes CATLGTPQSPLHF.

V gene TRBV7-6 combines with J gene TRBJ2-7; 14 positions match TRBD2. V lost 1 base, J lost 5 bases, and 4 bases stayed unmatched. The germline V gene encodes CDR1 SGHVS and CDR2 FNYEAQ. This CDR3 spans 16 amino acids. This CDR3 is CASSLGLAGGKDEQYF. DNA of the CDR3: TGTGCCAGCAGCTTAGGACTAGCGGGAGGGAAGGACGAGCAGTACTTC. The full variable domain, in which reference TRBV7-6 and TRBJ2-7 provide the parts outside the CDR3, is GAGVSQSPRYKVTKRGQDVALRCDPISGHVSLYWYRQALGQGPEFLTYFNYEAQQDKSGLPNDRFSAERPEGSISTLTIQRTEQRDSAMYRCASSLGLAGGKDEQYFGPGTRLTVT.

The rearrangement links TRBV19 to TRBJ1-5; a possible D gene is TRBD1 (5 bases). Trimming removed 6 bases at V and 1 base at J, with 13 bases between. CDR1 and CDR2 from the germline V gene are LNHDA and SQIVND (reference sequence). CDR3 length: 15 amino acids. CDR3 sequence: CASSRDAGSNQPQHF. The CDR3 coding sequence is TGTGCCAGTAGCCGGGACGCGGGAAGCAATCAGCCCCAGCATTTT.

V usage is TRBV20-1 and J usage is TRBJ2-1, with D unresolved. CDR3 length: 11 residues. V lost 4 bases to trimming and J lost 6 bases, with 7 bases between them. Germline values: CDR1 DFQATT, CDR2 SNEGSKA (reference sequence). The DNA of the CDR3 is TGCAGTGCTAAGAGAGTCAATGAGCAGTTCTTC. Amino acids: CSAKRVNEQFF.

The chain recombines TRBV24-1 with TRBJ2-3, with a weak D call TRBD1 (6 bases). V dropped 5 bases and J dropped 6 bases, with 14 bases sitting between them. The CDR3 covers 14 residues. The germline gives CDR1 KGHDR, CDR2 SFDVKD. As DNA, the CDR3 is TGTGCCACCAGTGGGGCAGGGGAGTCGGATACGCAGTATTTT. It encodes CATSGAGESDTQYF.

J is TRBJ1-4 and V is TRBV21-1; the table's D call TRBD1 went unverified against the DNA. TRBV21-1 represents a pseudogene. CDR3 length: 12 amino acids. This CDR3 reads CAIGQGAEKLFF. The CDR3 DNA reads as TGTGCCATCGGACAGGGTGCTGAAAAACTGTTTTTT.

The rearrangement links TRBV4-1 to TRBJ1-2; D remains ambiguous. V was shortened by 0 bases and J by 0 bases, with 17 bases between the two germline ends. CDR3 size: 18 residues. Germline CDR1 MGHRA, CDR2 YSYEKL. The CDR3 sequence is CASSQDRARLIPNYGYTF. In nucleotides, the CDR3 is TGCGCCAGCAGCCAAGATCGCGCGAGACTGATCCCTAACTATGGCTACACCTTC.

Concerning this clone: Additional DNA sequences in this sample encode the identical CDR3. The chain links TRBV19 to TRBJ1-1; D is undetermined. The germline gives CDR1 LNHDA, CDR2 SQIVND (reference sequence). V lost 7 bases to trimming and J lost 1 base, with 4 bases between them. The CDR3 has 11 amino acids. CDR3 in amino acids: CASKRNTEAFF. The CDR3 DNA sequence: TGTGCCAGTAAGAGGAACACTGAAGCTTTCTTT. The complete variable domain, with remaining parts taken from reference TRBV19 and TRBJ1-1, reads DGGITQSPKYLFRKEGQNVTLSCEQNLNHDAMYWYRQDPGQGLRLIYYSQIVNDFQKGDIAEGYSVSREKKESFPLTVTSAQKNPTAFYLCASKRNTEAFFGQGTRLTVV.

This clone was observed once. The chain uses TRBV5-4 and TRBJ2-2, with 13 bases fitting TRBD2. The CDR3 length is 16 residues. Germline CDR1 and CDR2: SGHNT and YYREEE (reference sequence). With V trimmed by 4 bases and J by 6 bases, 6 bases remained unmatched. CDR3 residues: CASSTWTSGSSGELFF. The CDR3 DNA sequence: TGTGCCAGCAGCACCTGGACTAGCGGGAGCTCCGGGGAGCTGTTTTTT.

The V call is TRBV15, the J call TRBJ1-5; TRBD1 agrees at 8 bases. V was clipped by 0 bases and J by 4 bases; unmatched bases: 8. The CDR3 has 17 amino acids. Looked up from germline, CDR1 is LNHNV and CDR2 is YYDKDF (reference sequence). CDR3 in amino acids: CATSREGGTGGNQPQHF. CDR3 sequence (DNA): TGTGCCACCAGCAGAGAAGGCGGCACAGGGGGTAATCAGCCCCAGCATTTT.